The present T cell receptor (beta chain) was sequenced within a study of blood T cells in healthy people across ages. With respect to this clonotype: Its antigen is not known.

This CDR3 region has 16 residues. CDR1 is MNHEY and CDR2 is SMNVEV in the germline V gene (reference sequence). Then a second PCR, running about 6 to 12 cycles, was carried out with a sample-barcoded 5' primer and a J-beta primer mix. TCRdb processed the 5' RACE reads anew with MiXCR; each CDR3 protein has one entry. The table has around 1.5 million distinct CDR3 sequences, approximately 59% seen once. Findings of the study overall: Donor CMV status, an unknown factor, possibly confounded changes in expanded clonotypes.

The clonotype comes from a young man in good health. The chain employs TRBV27 and TRBJ2-5, with 12 bases matching TRBD2. Gene TRBJ2-7 matches the end of the DNA better, so the J call may be wrong. Sample: blood. The chain's CDR3 is CASSRMTSGGLYEQYF. CDR3 nucleotides: TGTGCCAGCAGTCGGATGACTAGCGGGGGACTATACGAGCAGTACTTC.